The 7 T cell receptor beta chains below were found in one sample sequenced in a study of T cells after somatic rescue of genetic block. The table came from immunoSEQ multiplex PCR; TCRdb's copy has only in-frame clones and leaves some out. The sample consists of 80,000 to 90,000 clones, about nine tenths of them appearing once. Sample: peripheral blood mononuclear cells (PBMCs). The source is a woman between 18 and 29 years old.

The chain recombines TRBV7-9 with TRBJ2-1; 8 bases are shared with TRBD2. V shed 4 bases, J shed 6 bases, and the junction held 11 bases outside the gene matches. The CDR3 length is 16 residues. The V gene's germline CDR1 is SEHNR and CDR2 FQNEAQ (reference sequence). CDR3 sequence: CASSSKGLAGPNEQFF. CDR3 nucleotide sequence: TGTGCCAGCAGCTCAAAGGGGCTAGCGGGTCCCAATGAGCAGTTCTTC.

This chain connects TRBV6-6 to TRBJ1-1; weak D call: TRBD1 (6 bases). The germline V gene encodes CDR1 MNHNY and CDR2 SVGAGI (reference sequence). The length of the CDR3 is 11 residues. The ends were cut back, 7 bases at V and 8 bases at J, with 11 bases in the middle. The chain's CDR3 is CASIQGLEAFF. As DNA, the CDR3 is TGTGCCAGCATCCAGGGGCTCGAAGCTTTCTTT.

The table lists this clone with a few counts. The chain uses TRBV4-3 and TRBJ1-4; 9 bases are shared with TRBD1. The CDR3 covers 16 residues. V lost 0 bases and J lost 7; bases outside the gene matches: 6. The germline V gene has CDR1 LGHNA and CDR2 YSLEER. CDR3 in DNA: TGCGCCAGCAGCCAAGATCAGAGGACAGGGGTTGAAAAACTGTTTTTT. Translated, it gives CASSQDQRTGVEKLFF.

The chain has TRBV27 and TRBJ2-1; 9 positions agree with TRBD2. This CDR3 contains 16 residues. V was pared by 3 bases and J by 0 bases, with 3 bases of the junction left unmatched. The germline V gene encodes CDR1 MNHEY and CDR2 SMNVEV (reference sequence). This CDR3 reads CASSLTSGSSYNEQFF. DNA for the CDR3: TGTGCCAGCAGTTTGACTAGCGGAAGCTCCTACAATGAGCAGTTCTTC.

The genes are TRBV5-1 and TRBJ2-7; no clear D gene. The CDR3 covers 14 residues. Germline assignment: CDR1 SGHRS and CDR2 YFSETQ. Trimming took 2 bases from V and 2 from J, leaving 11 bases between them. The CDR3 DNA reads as TGCGCCAGCAGCTTACCAGGACGGGCCTACGAGCAGTACTTC. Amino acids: CASSLPGRAYEQYF.

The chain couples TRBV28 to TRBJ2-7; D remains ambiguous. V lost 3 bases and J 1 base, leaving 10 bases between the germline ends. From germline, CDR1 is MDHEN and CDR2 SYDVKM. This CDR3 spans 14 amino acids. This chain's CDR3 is CASSFRRRSYEQYF. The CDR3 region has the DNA TGTGCCAGCAGTTTCCGACGGCGGTCCTACGAGCAGTACTTC.

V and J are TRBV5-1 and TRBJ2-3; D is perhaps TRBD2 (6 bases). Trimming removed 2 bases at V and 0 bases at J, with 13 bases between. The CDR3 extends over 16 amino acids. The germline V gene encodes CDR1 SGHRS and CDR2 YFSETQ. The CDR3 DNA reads TGCGCCAGCAGCTTCGGGGGTGGGAGAAGCACAGATACGCAGTATTTT. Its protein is CASSFGGGRSTDTQYF. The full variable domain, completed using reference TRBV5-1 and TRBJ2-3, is KAGVTQTPRYLIKTRGQQVTLSCSPISGHRSVSWYQQTPGQGLQFLFEYFSETQRNKGNFPGRFSGRQFSNSRSEMNVSTLELGDSALYLCASSFGGGRSTDTQYFGPGTRLTVL.